These T cell receptor beta chains were read from a single sample in a study of vaccination and CD4 T cells after COVID-19. TCRdb processed the PCR reads anew with MiXCR; each CDR3 protein has one entry. The repertoire holds approximately 9,700 distinct CDR3 sequences, with 35% as singletons. The antigens these receptors bind are not known. The sequencing sample was made of CD4+ T cells from blood, cultured in vitro. The receptors originated from a human donor in good health. The CDR3 runs from the conserved cysteine through the conserved F or W. Each record gives: clone size, J gene, D gene, V gene, CDR3 length, CDR3 DNA, CDR3 protein. D genes are given only for firm matches. Some rows have no size entry. The others give once, few or many, or a class for an expanded clone.

size: .
J: TRBJ2-4
D: .
V: TRBV7-9
length: 15
DNA: TGTGCCAGCAGCTTAGGGCCAGGGGCCCCAAACATTCAGTACTTC
CDR3: CASSLGPGAPNIQYF

size: .
J: TRBJ2-1
D: TRBD2
V: TRBV20-1
length: 15
DNA: TGCAGTGCTTACACGACTAGCGGGAGGAAATCGGAGCAGTTCTTC
CDR3: CSAYTTSGRKSEQFF

size: .
J: TRBJ2-1
D: TRBD2
V: TRBV2
length: 15
DNA: TGTGCCAGCAGCGAGACTAGCGGGAGCGGGTATGAGCAGTTCTTC
CDR3: CASSETSGSGYEQFF

size: .
J: TRBJ2-1
D: .
V: TRBV7-8
length: 15
DNA: TGTGCCAGCAGCTTACAGGGGGGGACCTACAATGAGCAGTTCTTC
CDR3: CASSLQGGTYNEQFF

size: .
J: TRBJ2-3
D: TRBD2
V: TRBV7-2
length: 16
DNA: TGTGCCAGCAGCAATGGCCTAGCGGGGTTGGCAGATACGCAGTATTTT
CDR3: CASSNGLAGLADTQYF

size: few
J: TRBJ2-7
D: TRBD2
V: TRBV19
length: 13
DNA: TGTGCCAGTAGTCTTCCTAGCGGCTACGAGCAGTACTTC
CDR3: CASSLPSGYEQYF

size: .
J: TRBJ2-1
D: TRBD1
V: TRBV7-6
length: 16
DNA: TGTGCCAGCAGCTTACAACCGGGACAGGGAAACAATGAGCAGTTCTTC
CDR3: CASSLQPGQGNNEQFF

size: medium-sized
J: TRBJ1-6
D: .
V: TRBV6-4
length: 13
DNA: TGTGCCAGCAGTGACAGGATAGGTTCACCCCTCCACTTT
CDR3: CASSDRIGSPLHF

size: .
J: TRBJ2-7
D: .
V: TRBV12-3/TRBV12-4
length: 12
DNA: TGTGCCAGCAGCCTTGGAAGCTACGAGCAGTACTTC
CDR3: CASSLGSYEQYF

size: few
J: TRBJ2-3
D: TRBD2
V: TRBV11-2
length: 15
DNA: TGTGCCAGCAGTCCTACAGCGGGATTCCCAGATACGCAGTATTTT
CDR3: CASSPTAGFPDTQYF

size: few
J: TRBJ2-7
D: .
V: TRBV6-1
length: 13
DNA: TGTGCCAGCAGTACGACTGGTTTCTACGAGCAGTACTTC
CDR3: CASSTTGFYEQYF

size: few
J: TRBJ2-6
D: .
V: TRBV6-1
length: 15
DNA: TGTGCCAGCAGTGACCCCCTCTCGGGGGCCAACGTCCTGACTTTC
CDR3: CASSDPLSGANVLTF

size: few
J: TRBJ1-1
D: .
V: TRBV5-4
length: 11
DNA: TGTGCCAGCAGCTTCGACCGTGAAGCTTTCTTT
CDR3: CASSFDREAFF

size: few
J: TRBJ2-3
D: .
V: TRBV20-1
length: 13
DNA: TGCAGCCACATCGGCCCAGACACAGATACGCAGTATTTT
CDR3: CSHIGPDTDTQYF

size: .
J: TRBJ1-5
D: TRBD1
V: TRBV7-2
length: 14
DNA: TGTGCCAGCAGCTCCCGAGGGGGCGAGCAGCCCCAGCATTTT
CDR3: CASSSRGGEQPQHF

size: .
J: TRBJ1-1
D: .
V: TRBV28
length: 15
DNA: TGTGCCAGCAGCCCGTGGGGATGGCTGAACACTGAAGCTTTCTTT
CDR3: CASSPWGWLNTEAFF

size: .
J: TRBJ2-3
D: .
V: TRBV5-4
length: 15
DNA: TGTGCCAGCAGCCCGGCAGGTCCTAGCACAGATACGCAGTATTTT
CDR3: CASSPAGPSTDTQYF

size: .
J: TRBJ2-1
D: .
V: TRBV7-7
length: 14
DNA: TGTGCTAGCAGCCCCAACTACGGATACAATGAGCAGTTCTTC
CDR3: CASSPNYGYNEQFF

size: few
J: TRBJ1-1
D: .
V: TRBV6-1
length: 19
DNA: TGTGCCAGCAAAGGCCCTCGGGCAGGGAAGGGATTAGTAGGGACTGAAGCTTTCTTT
CDR3: CASKGPRAGKGLVGTEAFF

size: .
J: TRBJ2-2
D: .
V: TRBV10-3
length: 12
DNA: TGTGCCATCTCACAGAACACCGGGGAGCTGTTTTTT
CDR3: CAISQNTGELFF

size: .
J: TRBJ1-6
D: TRBD1
V: TRBV27
length: 17
DNA: TGTGCCAGCAGTTTAAGGGGGACAGGGGGTTTTAATTCACCCCTCCACTTT
CDR3: CASSLRGTGGFNSPLHF

size: .
J: TRBJ2-1
D: .
V: TRBV7-9
length: 13
DNA: TGTGCCAGCAGCATGGGACCAGACAATGAGCAGTTCTTC
CDR3: CASSMGPDNEQFF

size: few
J: TRBJ2-5
D: .
V: TRBV20-1
length: 11
DNA: TGCAGTGCTAATGGTGTTGAGACCCAGTACTTC
CDR3: CSANGVETQYF

size: .
J: TRBJ1-5
D: .
V: TRBV30
length: 14
DNA: TGTGCCTGGAGTCGGACCGTGGAAGGACAGCCCCAGCATTTT
CDR3: CAWSRTVEGQPQHF

size: .
J: TRBJ2-7
D: .
V: TRBV20-1
length: 13
DNA: TGCAGTGCTAGTAAGACATCCGCCTACGAGCAGTACTTC
CDR3: CSASKTSAYEQYF

size: .
J: TRBJ1-6
D: .
V: TRBV27
length: 16
DNA: TGTGCCAGCAGTTTATGGACCGGGAGGGGATCTTCACCCCTCCACTTT
CDR3: CASSLWTGRGSSPLHF

size: once
J: TRBJ1-1
D: .
V: TRBV7-2
length: 15
DNA: TGTGCCAGCACTTTACGTCCAGGGCGGGACACTGAAGCTTTCTTT
CDR3: CASTLRPGRDTEAFF

size: .
J: TRBJ2-7
D: .
V: TRBV6-5
length: 14
DNA: TGTGCCAGCAGTTACTCGGGCAGACCCTACGAGCAGTACTTC
CDR3: CASSYSGRPYEQYF

size: .
J: TRBJ2-1
D: TRBD2
V: TRBV20-1
length: 16
DNA: TGCAGTGCTAGAGAACCGGGACTAGCAGACTACAATGAGCAGTCCTTC
CDR3: CSAREPGLADYNEQSF

size: few
J: TRBJ1-1
D: .
V: TRBV19
length: 12
DNA: TGTGCCAGTAGTATTAGGGGGGCTCAAGCTTTCTTT
CDR3: CASSIRGAQAFF

size: .
J: TRBJ2-5
D: .
V: TRBV9
length: 13
DNA: TGTGCCAGCAGCGTCGGGCTAGGGGAGACCCAGTACTTC
CDR3: CASSVGLGETQYF

size: .
J: TRBJ2-2
D: TRBD1
V: TRBV28
length: 15
DNA: TGTGCCAGCAGTCCCGGGACAGGGGACGCCGGGGAGCTGTTTTTT
CDR3: CASSPGTGDAGELFF

size: .
J: TRBJ1-6
D: .
V: TRBV25-1
length: 13
DNA: TGTGCCAGCAGTGAATACGGGAATTCACCCCTCCACTTT
CDR3: CASSEYGNSPLHF

size: .
J: TRBJ1-6
D: TRBD1
V: TRBV20-1
length: 15
DNA: TGCAGTGCCCGGGACAGGGGTTTTTTGGGTTCACCCCTCCACTTT
CDR3: CSARDRGFLGSPLHF

size: few
J: TRBJ2-7
D: TRBD1
V: TRBV27
length: 13
DNA: TGTGCCAGCAGCCCAGACAGGGCCTACGAGCAGTACTTC
CDR3: CASSPDRAYEQYF